This T cell receptor beta chain was sequenced in a study of blood T cell repertoires in COVID-19. Study at large: Samples representing acute and convalescent COVID-19 were sourced from the United States, Italy and Spain. T cells, B-cell-depleted T cells, or PBMCs provided the cDNA or gDNA that served as material.

Original handling: Amplification of reference gene primers provided the estimated nucleated cell counts. The assay was immunoSEQ multiplex PCR, and TCRdb's table has in-frame clones only and misses some. That table is the source of V, J and clone size, and D and trimming were worked out from the DNA. Of about 74,000 clones in the sample, approximately 85% were seen once. This clone was seen a few times. The TCR comes from a man aged 65 to 79 with acute or convalescent COVID-19. Sequencing was done on a sample of peripheral blood.

This CDR3 is CASSLRVLNTGELFF. CDR3 bases: TGTGCCAGCAGCCTCCGGGTCTTGAACACCGGGGAGCTGTTTTTT. The chain carries TRBV3-1 (or the pseudogene TRBV3-2) and TRBJ2-2; D ambiguous. This CDR3 has 15 amino acids. V lost 4 bases to trimming and J lost 1 base, with 10 bases between them. Germline-derived CDR1 and CDR2 are LGHDT and YNNKEL (reference sequence).